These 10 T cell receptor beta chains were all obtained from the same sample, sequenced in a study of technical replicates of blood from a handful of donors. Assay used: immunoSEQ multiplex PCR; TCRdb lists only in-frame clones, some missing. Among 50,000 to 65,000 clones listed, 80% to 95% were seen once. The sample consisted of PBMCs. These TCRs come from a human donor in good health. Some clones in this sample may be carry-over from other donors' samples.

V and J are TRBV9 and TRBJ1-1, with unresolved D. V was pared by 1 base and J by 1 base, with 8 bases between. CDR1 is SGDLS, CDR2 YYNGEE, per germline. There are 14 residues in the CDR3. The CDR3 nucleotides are TGTGCCAGCAGCGTACAAACAGCGAACACTGAAGCTTTCTTT. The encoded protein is CASSVQTANTEAFF.

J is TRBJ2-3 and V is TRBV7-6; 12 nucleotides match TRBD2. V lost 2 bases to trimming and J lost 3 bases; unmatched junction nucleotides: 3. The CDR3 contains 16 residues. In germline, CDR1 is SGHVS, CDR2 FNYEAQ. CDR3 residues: CASSLRLAGDTDTQYF. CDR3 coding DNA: TGTGCCAGCAGCTTACGACTAGCGGGAGATACAGATACGCAGTATTTT.

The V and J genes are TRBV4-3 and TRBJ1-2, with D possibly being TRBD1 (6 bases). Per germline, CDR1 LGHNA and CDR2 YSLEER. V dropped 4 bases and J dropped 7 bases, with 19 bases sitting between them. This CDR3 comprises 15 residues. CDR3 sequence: CASSPQTGHALGYTF. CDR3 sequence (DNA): TGCGCCAGCAGCCCTCAAACGGGACACGCCCTTGGCTACACCTTC.

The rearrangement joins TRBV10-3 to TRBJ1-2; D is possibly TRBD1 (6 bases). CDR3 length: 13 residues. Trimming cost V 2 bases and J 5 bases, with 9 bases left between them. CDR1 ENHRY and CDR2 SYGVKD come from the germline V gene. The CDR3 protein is CAISETTGYGYTF. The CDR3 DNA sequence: TGTGCCATCAGTGAGACGACAGGATATGGCTACACCTTC.

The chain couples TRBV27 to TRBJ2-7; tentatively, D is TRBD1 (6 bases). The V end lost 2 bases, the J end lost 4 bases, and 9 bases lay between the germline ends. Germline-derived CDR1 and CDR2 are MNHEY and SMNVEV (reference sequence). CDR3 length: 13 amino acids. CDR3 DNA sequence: TGTGCCAGCAGTTTAAACGACAGGTACGAGCAGTACTTC. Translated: CASSLNDRYEQYF.

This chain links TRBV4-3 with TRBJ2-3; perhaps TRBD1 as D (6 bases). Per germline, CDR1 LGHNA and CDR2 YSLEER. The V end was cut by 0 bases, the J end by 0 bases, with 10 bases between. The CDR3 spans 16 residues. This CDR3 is CASSQDYQGSTDTQYF. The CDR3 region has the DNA TGCGCCAGCAGCCAAGATTATCAGGGGAGCACAGATACGCAGTATTTT.

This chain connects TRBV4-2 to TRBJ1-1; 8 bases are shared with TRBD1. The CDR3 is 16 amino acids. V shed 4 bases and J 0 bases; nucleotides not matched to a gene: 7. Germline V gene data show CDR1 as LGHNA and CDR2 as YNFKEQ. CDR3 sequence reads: CASSRDRYGMNTEAFF. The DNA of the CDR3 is TGTGCCAGCAGCCGGGACAGGTACGGGATGAACACTGAAGCTTTCTTT.

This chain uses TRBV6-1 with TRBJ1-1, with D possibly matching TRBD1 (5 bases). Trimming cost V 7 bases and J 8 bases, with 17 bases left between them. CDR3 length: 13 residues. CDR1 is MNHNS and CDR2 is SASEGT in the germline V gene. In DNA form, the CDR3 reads TGTGCCAGCACCTTAACCCGACGGGGGGAAGCTTTCTTT. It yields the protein CASTLTRRGEAFF.

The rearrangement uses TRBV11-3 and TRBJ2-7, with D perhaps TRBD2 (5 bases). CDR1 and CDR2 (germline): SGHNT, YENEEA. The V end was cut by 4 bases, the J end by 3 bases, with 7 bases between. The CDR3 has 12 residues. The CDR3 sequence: CASSSGLYEQYF. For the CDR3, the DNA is TGTGCCAGCAGCTCTGGACTCTACGAGCAGTACTTC.

The CDR3 region is CAWRTGLTYEQYF. In DNA form, the CDR3 reads TGTGCCTGGAGGACAGGGTTAACCTACGAGCAGTACTTC. The genes are TRBV30 and TRBJ2-7; 7 bases fit TRBD1. Germline V gives CDR1 GTSNPN, CDR2 SVGIG (reference sequence). V dropped 3 bases and J dropped 2; count of bases not matched to a gene: 4. There are 13 residues in the CDR3.